These 14 T cell receptor beta chains were all obtained from the same sample, sequenced in a study of blood T cell repertoires in COVID-19. Some clones are missing from TCRdb's copy, which holds only in-frame ones; the method was immunoSEQ multiplex PCR. Of 85,000 to 110,000 clones listed, approximately 84% were seen once; the top ten hold 10% to 15%. Sequenced input: peripheral blood. These receptors originate from a human donor in a cohort sampled during active or convalescent COVID-19.

This rearrangement joins TRBV9 to TRBJ2-1; no definite D call. CDR1 SGDLS and CDR2 YYNGEE come from the germline V gene. This CDR3 is built from 13 residues. V was pared by 0 bases and J by 6 bases, with 7 bases between. The CDR3 spells CASSVALANEQFF. The DNA of the CDR3 is TGTGCCAGCAGCGTAGCGCTGGCCAATGAGCAGTTCTTC.

The V gene is TRBV6-5, the J gene TRBJ2-2; TRBD2 might be the D (7 bases). Germline V gene sequence: CDR1 MNHEY, CDR2 SVGAGI. The CDR3 length is 16 residues. Trimming took off 0 bases at V and 5 bases at J, with 13 bases between the two ends. As DNA, the CDR3 is TGTGCCAGCAGTTACTCCCCTAGGGGGGGAACCGGGGAGCTGTTTTTT. Translating it yields CASSYSPRGGTGELFF.

The chain has TRBV28 and TRBJ1-6, with D possibly matching TRBD1 (6 bases). The CDR3 spans 17 residues. Germline V gives CDR1 MDHEN, CDR2 SYDVKM. The V end lost 6 bases, the J end lost 3 bases, and 18 bases lay between the germline ends. In DNA form, the CDR3 reads TGTGCCAGCAGCTCATCAGGGGTGCCCATCTATAATTCACCCCTCCACTTT. Translation gives CASSSSGVPIYNSPLHF.

The rearrangement joins TRBV12-5 to TRBJ2-1; 11 bases fit TRBD1. J lost 5 bases, V lost 2 bases, and 8 bases had no gene match. The CDR3 length is 17 residues. Germline V lookup: CDR1 LGHNT, CDR2 FRNRAP. Here the CDR3 reads CASGLPPGQGANNEQFF. In DNA form, the CDR3 reads TGTGCTAGTGGTTTGCCGCCCGGACAGGGGGCGAACAATGAGCAGTTCTTC.

The V and J genes are TRBV4-3 and TRBJ2-3, with a tentative D call TRBD2 (5 bases). Trimming pared 0 bases from V and 9 bases from J, leaving 10 bases between. Germline V gives CDR1 LGHNA, CDR2 YSLEER. The CDR3 spans 13 residues. The CDR3 DNA is TGCGCCAGCAGCCAAGACGGAGGTCGGACGCAGTATTTT. Translated: CASSQDGGRTQYF.

The chain is built from TRBV3-1 (or the pseudogene TRBV3-2) and TRBJ1-5, with TRBD1 as a possible D gene (5 bases). The V gene lost 4 bases and the J gene lost 7 bases, with 14 bases spanning the gap. Germline loops: CDR1 LGHDT, CDR2 YNNKEL (reference sequence). The CDR3 is 14 residues long. As DNA, the CDR3 is TGTGCCAGCAGCCCCCGGGGGGGGAGCCAGCCCCAGCATTTT. It yields the protein CASSPRGGSQPQHF.

The chain uses TRBV7-9 and TRBJ1-1; D not certain. This CDR3 region has 15 residues. The V and J ends lost 5 bases and 1 base respectively, with 14 bases between them. Germline values: CDR1 SEHNR, CDR2 FQNEAQ (reference sequence). This CDR3 is CASSPPGGRNTEAFF. The CDR3 DNA sequence: TGTGCCAGCAGCCCCCCTGGAGGGCGGAACACTGAAGCTTTCTTT.

The J gene is TRBJ2-3, the V gene TRBV2, with 7 nucleotides matching TRBD2. The V gene's germline CDR1 is SNHLY and CDR2 FYNNEI. The junction had 7 bases not matched to a gene; V was cut back by 6 bases and J by 4 bases. The CDR3 length is 14 residues. CDR3 region: CASSARGEADTQYF. The CDR3 region has the DNA TGTGCCAGCAGCGCTCGGGGGGAGGCAGATACGCAGTATTTT.

This chain uses TRBV5-1 with TRBJ2-7; TRBD2 matches at 7 bases. This CDR3 has 16 residues. Germline CDR1 SGHRS, CDR2 YFSETQ. Trimming took 0 bases from V and 0 from J; bases not matched to a gene: 6. The CDR3 coding sequence is TGCGCCAGCAGCTTGGCCGGGGGGATCAGCTCCTACGAGCAGTACTTC. It codes for CASSLAGGISSYEQYF.

The chain recombines TRBV30 with TRBJ1-1; D is undetermined. The CDR3 sequence is 13 residues long. Germline CDR1 GTSNPN, CDR2 SVGIG (reference sequence). The V and J ends lost 0 bases and 9 bases respectively, with 14 bases between them. Here the CDR3 DNA reads TGTGCCTGGAGTGTACTCCGGGAGCAGCAAGCTTTCTTT. Encoded protein: CAWSVLREQQAFF.

This sequence joins TRBV11-1 and TRBJ2-3, with a tentative D call TRBD1 (5 bases). The CDR3 has 14 amino acids. Germline CDR1 SGHAT, CDR2 FQDESV (reference sequence). Trimming left V 3 bases short and J 3 bases short, with 10 bases between. The CDR3 DNA reads as TGTGCCAGCAGCTTCCTGGCAGGGACAGATACGCAGTATTTT. This encodes CASSFLAGTDTQYF.

This chain joins TRBV6-5 and TRBJ1-5; 10 positions match TRBD1. In germline, CDR1 is MNHEY, CDR2 SVGAGI. V lost 6 bases to trimming and J lost 9 bases; unmatched junction nucleotides: 11. The length of the CDR3 is 15 residues. In DNA form, the CDR3 reads TGTGCCAGCAGAGTAGCTAGGGACAGGGGCACGCCCCAGCATTTT. Amino acid sequence: CASRVARDRGTPQHF.

The sample holds one count of this clone. J is TRBJ2-5 and V is TRBV6-1, with D possibly being TRBD1 (5 bases). Trimming stripped 5 bases from V and 5 bases from J, with 15 bases between. Germline V CDR1 and CDR2: MNHNS, SASEGT. This CDR3 region has 14 residues. The CDR3 nucleotides are TGTGCCAGCAGTTCCCAGGGATCGTGGGAGACCCAGTACTTC. Its translation is CASSSQGSWETQYF.

V and J are TRBV2 and TRBJ2-5, with 11 bases fitting TRBD1. The CDR3 runs to 14 residues. The germline V gene encodes CDR1 SNHLY and CDR2 FYNNEI. V trimming: 8 bases; J trimming: 4 bases; junction bases outside the gene matches: 6. CDR3 in DNA: TGTGCCAGCTTCGGACAGGGGGCTAGAGAGACCCAGTACTTC. It encodes CASFGQGARETQYF.